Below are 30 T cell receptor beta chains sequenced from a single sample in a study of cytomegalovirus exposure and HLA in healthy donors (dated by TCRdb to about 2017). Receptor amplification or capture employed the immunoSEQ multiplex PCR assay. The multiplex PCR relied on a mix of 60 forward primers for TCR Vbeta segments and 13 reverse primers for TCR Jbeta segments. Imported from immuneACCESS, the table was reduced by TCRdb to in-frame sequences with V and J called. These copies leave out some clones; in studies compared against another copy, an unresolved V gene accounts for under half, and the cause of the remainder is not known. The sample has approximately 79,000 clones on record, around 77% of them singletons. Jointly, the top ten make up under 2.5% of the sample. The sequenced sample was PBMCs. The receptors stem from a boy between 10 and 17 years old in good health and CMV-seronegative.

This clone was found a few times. CDR3 nucleotide sequence: TGTGCCAGCAGCTTAGCCACACCACACTATGGCTACACCTTC. As protein: CASSLATPHYGYTF. This chain uses TRBV7-9 with TRBJ1-2; D gene unclear. Germline CDR1 is SEHNR and CDR2 is FQNEAQ (reference sequence). Trimming stripped 0 bases from V and 3 bases from J, with 8 bases between. This CDR3 region has 14 residues.

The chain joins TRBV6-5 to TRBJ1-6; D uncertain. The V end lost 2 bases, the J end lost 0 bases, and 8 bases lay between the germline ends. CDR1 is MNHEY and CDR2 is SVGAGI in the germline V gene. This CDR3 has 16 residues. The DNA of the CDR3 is TGTGCCAGCAGTTACGGTAGCAACTCCTATAATTCACCCCTCCACTTT. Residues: CASSYGSNSYNSPLHF.

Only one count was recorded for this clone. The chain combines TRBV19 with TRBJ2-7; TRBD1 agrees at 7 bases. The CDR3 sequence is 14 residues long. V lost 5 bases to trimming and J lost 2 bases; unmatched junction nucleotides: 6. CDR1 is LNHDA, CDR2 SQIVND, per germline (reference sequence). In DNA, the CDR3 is TGTGCCAGTAGTCGCCGGACAGGAGCCTACGAGCAGTACTTC. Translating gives CASSRRTGAYEQYF.

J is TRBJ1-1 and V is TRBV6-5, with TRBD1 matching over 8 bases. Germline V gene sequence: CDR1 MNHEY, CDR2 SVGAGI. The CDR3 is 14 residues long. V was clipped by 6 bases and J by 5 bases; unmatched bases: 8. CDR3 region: CASSLRTGWTEAFF. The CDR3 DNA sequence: TGTGCCAGCAGCCTTCGGACAGGGTGGACTGAAGCTTTCTTT.

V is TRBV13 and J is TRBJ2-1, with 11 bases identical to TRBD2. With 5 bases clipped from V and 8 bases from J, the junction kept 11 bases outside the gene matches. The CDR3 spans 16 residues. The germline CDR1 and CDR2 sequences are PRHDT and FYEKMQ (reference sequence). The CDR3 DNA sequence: TGTGCCAGCAGCCCGAGAGGGACTAGCGGAGGAGATGAGCAGTTCTTC. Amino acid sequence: CASSPRGTSGGDEQFF.

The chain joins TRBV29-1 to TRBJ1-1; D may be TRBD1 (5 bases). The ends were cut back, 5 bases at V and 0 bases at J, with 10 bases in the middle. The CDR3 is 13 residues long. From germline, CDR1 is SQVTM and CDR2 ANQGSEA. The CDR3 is CSVPGVMNTEAFF. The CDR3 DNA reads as TGCAGCGTTCCGGGGGTCATGAACACTGAAGCTTTCTTT. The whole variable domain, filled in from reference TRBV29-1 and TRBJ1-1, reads SAVISQKPSRDICQRGTSLTIQCQVDSQVTMMFWYRQQPGQSLTLIATANQGSEATYESGFVIDKFPISRPNLTFSTLTVSNMSPEDSSIYLCSVPGVMNTEAFFGQGTRLTVV.

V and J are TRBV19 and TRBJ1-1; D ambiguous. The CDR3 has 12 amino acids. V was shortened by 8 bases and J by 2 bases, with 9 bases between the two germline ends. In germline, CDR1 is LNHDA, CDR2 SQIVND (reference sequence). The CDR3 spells CASARVNTEAFF. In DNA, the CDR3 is TGTGCCAGTGCACGGGTAAACACTGAAGCTTTCTTT.

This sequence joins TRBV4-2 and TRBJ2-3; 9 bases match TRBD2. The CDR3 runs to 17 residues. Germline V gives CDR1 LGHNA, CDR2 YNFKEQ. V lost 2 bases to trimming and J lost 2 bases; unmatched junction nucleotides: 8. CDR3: CASSQTLLAGNTDTQYF. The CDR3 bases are TGTGCCAGCAGCCAAACCCTGCTAGCGGGGAACACAGATACGCAGTATTTT.

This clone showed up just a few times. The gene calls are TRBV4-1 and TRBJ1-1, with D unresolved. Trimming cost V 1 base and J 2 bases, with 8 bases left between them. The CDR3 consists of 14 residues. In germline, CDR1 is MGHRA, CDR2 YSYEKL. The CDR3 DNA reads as TGCGCCAGCAGCCAAGTTGTATTTAACACTGAAGCTTTCTTT. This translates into CASSQVVFNTEAFF.

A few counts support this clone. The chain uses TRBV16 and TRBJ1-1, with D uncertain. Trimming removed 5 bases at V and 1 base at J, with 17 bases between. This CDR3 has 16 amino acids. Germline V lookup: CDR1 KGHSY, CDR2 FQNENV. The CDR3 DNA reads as TGTGCCAGCAGCGCAGCTCGGGATTTGAGGAACACTGAAGCTTTCTTT. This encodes CASSAARDLRNTEAFF.

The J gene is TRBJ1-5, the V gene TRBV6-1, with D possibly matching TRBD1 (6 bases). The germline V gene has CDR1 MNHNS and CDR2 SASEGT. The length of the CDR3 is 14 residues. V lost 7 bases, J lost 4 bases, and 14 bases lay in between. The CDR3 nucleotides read TGTGCCAGCAACGCAGGGGCAGGTAATCAGCCCCAGCATTTT. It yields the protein CASNAGAGNQPQHF.

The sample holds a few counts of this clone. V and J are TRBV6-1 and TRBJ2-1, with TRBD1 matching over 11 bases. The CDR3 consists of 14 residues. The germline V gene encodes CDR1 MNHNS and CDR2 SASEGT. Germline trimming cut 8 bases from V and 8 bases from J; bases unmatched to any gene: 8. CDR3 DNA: TGTGCCAGCGAAGGGGGGACAGGGGGGGATGAGCAGTTCTTC. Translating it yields CASEGGTGGDEQFF.

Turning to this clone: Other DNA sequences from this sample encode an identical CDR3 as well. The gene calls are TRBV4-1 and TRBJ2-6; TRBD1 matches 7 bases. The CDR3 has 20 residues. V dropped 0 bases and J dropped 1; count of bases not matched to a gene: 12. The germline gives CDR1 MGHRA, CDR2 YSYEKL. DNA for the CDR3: TGCGCCAGCAGCCAAGAAAACACAGGGGTTCTAATTTCTGGGGCCAACGTCCTGACTTTC. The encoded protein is CASSQENTGVLISGANVLTF.

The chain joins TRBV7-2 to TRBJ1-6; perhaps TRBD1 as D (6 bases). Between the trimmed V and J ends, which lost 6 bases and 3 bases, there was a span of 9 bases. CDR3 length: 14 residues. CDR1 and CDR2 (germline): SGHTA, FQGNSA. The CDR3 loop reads CASRPGVYNSPLHF. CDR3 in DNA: TGTGCCAGCAGACCAGGGGTCTATAATTCACCCCTCCACTTT.

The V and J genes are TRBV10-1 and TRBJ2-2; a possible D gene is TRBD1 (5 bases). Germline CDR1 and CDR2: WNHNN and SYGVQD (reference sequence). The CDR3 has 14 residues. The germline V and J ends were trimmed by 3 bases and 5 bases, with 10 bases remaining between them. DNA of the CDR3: TGCGCCAGCAGTGAAAGGCCAGGGACCGGGGAGCTGTTTTTT. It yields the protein CASSERPGTGELFF.

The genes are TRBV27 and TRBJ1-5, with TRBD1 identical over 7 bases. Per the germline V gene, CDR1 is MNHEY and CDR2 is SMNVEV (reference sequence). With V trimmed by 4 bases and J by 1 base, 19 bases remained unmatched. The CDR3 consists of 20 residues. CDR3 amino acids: CASSSIKTGVWTRSNQPQHF. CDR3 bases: TGTGCCAGCAGTTCCATAAAAACAGGGGTTTGGACCCGGAGCAATCAGCCCCAGCATTTT.

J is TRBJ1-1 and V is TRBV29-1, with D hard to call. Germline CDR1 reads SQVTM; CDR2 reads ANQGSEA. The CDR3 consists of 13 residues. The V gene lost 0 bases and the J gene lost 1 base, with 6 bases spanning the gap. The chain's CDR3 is CSVEDGGNTEAFF. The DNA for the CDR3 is TGCAGCGTTGAAGATGGAGGGAACACTGAAGCTTTCTTT.

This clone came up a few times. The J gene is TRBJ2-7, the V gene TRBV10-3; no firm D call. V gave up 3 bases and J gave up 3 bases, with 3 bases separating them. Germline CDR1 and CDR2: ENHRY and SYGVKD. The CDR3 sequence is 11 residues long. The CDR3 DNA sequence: TGTGCCATCAGTGACAACTACGAGCAGTACTTC. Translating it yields CAISDNYEQYF.

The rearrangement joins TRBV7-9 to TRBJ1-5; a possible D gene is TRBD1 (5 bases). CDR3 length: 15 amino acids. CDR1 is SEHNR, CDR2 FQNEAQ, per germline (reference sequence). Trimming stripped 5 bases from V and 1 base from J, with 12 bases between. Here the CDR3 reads CASSNTGLSNQPQHF. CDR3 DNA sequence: TGTGCCAGCAGCAACACAGGTTTGAGCAATCAGCCCCAGCATTTT.

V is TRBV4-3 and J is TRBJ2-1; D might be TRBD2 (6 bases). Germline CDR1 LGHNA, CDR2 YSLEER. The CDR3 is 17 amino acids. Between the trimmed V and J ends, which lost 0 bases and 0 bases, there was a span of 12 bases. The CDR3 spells CASSQDWGESSYNEQFF. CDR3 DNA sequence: TGCGCCAGCAGCCAAGACTGGGGGGAAAGCTCCTACAATGAGCAGTTCTTC.

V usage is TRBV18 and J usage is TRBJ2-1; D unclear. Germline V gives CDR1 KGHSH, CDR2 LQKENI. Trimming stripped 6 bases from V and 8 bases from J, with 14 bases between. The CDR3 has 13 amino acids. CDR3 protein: CASSLTLGDEQFF. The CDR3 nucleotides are TGTGCCAGCTCCCTCACTTTGGGCGATGAGCAGTTCTTC.

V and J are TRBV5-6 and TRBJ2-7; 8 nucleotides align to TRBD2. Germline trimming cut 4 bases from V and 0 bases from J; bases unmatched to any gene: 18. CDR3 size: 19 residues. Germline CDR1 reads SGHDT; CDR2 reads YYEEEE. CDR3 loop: CASSGSADSWTSFSYEQYF. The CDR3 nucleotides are TGTGCCAGCAGCGGCAGTGCGGACAGCTGGACTAGCTTCTCCTACGAGCAGTACTTC.

CDR3: CASRQPGQGAIHEQFF. The CDR3 DNA reads as TGTGCCAGCAGACAACCGGGACAGGGGGCTATCCATGAGCAGTTCTTC. This chain connects TRBV7-2 to TRBJ2-1; TRBD1 matches at 12 bases. V trimming: 6 bases; J trimming: 8 bases; junction bases outside the gene matches: 11. The CDR3 totals 16 residues. Germline lookup yields CDR1 SGHTA and CDR2 FQGNSA.

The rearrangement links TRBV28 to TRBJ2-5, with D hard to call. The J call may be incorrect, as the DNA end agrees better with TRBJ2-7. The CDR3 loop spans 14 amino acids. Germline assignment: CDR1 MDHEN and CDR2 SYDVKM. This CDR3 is CASSPPIRKNEQYF. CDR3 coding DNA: TGTGCCAGCAGCCCCCCCATCAGGAAGAACGAGCAGTACTTC.

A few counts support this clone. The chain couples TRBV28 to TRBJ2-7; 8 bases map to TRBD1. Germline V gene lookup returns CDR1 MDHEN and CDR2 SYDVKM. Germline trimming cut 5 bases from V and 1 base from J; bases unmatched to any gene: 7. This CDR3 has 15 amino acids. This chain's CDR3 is CASSLTTGASYEQYF. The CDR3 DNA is TGTGCCAGCAGTCTCACGACAGGGGCGTCCTACGAGCAGTACTTC.

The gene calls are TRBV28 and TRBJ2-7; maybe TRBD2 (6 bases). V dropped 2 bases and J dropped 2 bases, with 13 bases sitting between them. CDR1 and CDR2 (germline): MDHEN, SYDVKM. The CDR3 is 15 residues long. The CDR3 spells CASSLGWGTAYEQYF. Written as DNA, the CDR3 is TGTGCCAGCAGTTTAGGGTGGGGGACTGCCTACGAGCAGTACTTC.

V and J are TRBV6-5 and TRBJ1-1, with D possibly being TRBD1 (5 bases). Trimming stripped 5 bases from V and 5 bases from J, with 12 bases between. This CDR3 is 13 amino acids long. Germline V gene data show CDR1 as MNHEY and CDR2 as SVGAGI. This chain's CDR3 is CASSIAGGTEAFF. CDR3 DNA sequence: TGTGCCAGCAGTATCGCCGGGGGGACTGAAGCTTTCTTT.

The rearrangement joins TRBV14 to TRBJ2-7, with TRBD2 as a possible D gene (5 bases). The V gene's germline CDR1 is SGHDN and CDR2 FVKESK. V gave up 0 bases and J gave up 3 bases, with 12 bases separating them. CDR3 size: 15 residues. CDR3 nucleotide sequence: TGTGCCAGCAGCCAAGAGACCGGCGGGTACTACGAGCAGTACTTC. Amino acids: CASSQETGGYYEQYF. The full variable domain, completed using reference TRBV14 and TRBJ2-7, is EAGVTQFPSHSVIEKGQTVTLRCDPISGHDNLYWYRRVMGKEIKFLLHFVKESKQDESGMPNNRFLAERTGGTYSTLKVQPAELEDSGVYFCASSQETGGYYEQYFGPGTRLTVT.

CDR3 coding DNA: TGTGCCAGCAGCGGACGTAGCGGGACCACAGATACGCAGTATTTT. Residues: CASSGRSGTTDTQYF. V and J are TRBV9 and TRBJ2-3; 8 nucleotides match TRBD2. CDR1 and CDR2 from the germline V gene are SGDLS and YYNGEE. The CDR3 is made up of 15 amino acids. With V trimmed by 3 bases and J by 2 bases, 5 bases remained unmatched. Looking up the rest from reference TRBV9 and TRBJ2-3 gives the full variable domain: DSGVTQTPKHLITATGQRVTLRCSPRSGDLSVYWYQQSLDQGLQFLIQYYNGEERAKGNILERFSAQQFPDLHSELNLSSLELGDSALYFCASSGRSGTTDTQYFGPGTRLTVL.

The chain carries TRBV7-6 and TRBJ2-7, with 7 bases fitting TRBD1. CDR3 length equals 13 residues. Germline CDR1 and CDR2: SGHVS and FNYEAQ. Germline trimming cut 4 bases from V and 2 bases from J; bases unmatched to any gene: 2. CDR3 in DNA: TGTGCCAGCAGCTGGGACAGTACCTACGAGCAGTACTTC. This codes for CASSWDSTYEQYF.